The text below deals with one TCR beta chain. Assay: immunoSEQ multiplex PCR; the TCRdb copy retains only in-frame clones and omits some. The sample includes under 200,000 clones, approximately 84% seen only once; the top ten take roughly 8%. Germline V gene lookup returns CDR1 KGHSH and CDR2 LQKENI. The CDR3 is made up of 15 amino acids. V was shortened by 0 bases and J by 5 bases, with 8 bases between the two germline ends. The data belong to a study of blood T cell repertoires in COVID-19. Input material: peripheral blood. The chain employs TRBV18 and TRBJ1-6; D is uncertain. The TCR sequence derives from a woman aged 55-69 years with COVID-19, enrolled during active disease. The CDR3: CASSPPYPNNSPLHF. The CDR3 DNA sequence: TGTGCCAGCTCACCACCGTACCCTAATAATTCACCCCTCCACTTT.